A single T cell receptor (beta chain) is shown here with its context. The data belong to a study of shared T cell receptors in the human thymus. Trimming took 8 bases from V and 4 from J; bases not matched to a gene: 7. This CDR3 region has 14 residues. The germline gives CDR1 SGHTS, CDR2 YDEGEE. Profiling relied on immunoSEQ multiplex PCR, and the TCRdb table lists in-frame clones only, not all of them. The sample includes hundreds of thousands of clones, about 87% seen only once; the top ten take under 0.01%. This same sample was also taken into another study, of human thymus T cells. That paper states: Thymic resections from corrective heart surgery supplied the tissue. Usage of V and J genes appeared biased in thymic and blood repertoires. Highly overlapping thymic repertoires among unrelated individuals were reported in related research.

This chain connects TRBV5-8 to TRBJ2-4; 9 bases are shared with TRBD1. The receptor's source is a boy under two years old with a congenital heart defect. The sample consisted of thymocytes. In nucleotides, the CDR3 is TGTGCCAGGCGCCGACAGGGGGTGAAAAACATTCAGTACTTC. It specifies CARRRQGVKNIQYF.